This record concerns one T cell receptor (beta chain) sequence. Its target is not known. The data stem from a study of T cell repertoires in cytomegalovirus infection. About the research overall: Public TCR beta signature analysis indicated the presence of both CMV infection and matching HLA type.

TCRdb redid the calling of the reads with MiXCR, one entry per CDR3 protein. Among approximately 180,000 distinct CDR3 sequences listed, roughly a fifth were seen once. The V gene lost 5 bases and the J gene lost 4 bases, with 14 bases spanning the gap. The CDR3 is 14 amino acids. Germline-derived CDR1 and CDR2 are SNHLY and FYNNEI. General study results and limits: The ex vivo response was dominated by HLA-C-restricted CMV-specific TCR beta clonotypes. There were carriers of CMV plus the relevant HLA, and cumulative public TCR beta family frequency identified them.

The sequencing sample was made of PBMCs. The sequence came from a human donor in good health (CMV status not recorded). Some clones in this sample may be carry-over from other donors' samples. The chain employs TRBV2 and TRBJ1-1, with D hard to call. CDR3 sequence: CASSSTISTTEAFF. CDR3 DNA: TGTGCCAGCAGTTCGACAATTTCGACCACTGAAGCTTTCTTT.